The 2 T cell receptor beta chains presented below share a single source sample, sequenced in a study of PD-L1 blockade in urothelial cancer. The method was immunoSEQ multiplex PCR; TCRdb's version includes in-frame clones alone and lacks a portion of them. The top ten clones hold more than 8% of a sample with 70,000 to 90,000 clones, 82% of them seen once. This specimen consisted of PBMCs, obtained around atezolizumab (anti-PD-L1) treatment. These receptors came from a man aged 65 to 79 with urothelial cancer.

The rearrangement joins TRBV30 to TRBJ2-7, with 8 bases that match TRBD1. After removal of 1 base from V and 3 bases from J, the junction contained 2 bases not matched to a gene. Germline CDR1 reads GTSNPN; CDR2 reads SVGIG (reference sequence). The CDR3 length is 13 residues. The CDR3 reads CAWSGDRGYEQYF. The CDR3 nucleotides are TGTGCCTGGAGTGGTGACAGGGGCTACGAGCAGTACTTC.

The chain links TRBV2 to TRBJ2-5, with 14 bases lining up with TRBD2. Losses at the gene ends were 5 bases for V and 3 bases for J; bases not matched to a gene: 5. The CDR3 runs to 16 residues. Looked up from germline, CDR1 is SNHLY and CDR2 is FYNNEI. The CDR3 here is CASSIGLAGGKETQYF. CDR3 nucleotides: TGTGCCAGCAGTATCGGACTAGCGGGGGGCAAAGAGACCCAGTACTTC. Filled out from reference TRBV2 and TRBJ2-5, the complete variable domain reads EPEVTQTPSHQVTQMGQEVILRCVPISNHLYFYWYRQILGQKVEFLVSFYNNEISEKSEIFDDQFSVERPDGSNFTLKIRSTKLEDSAMYFCASSIGLAGGKETQYFGPGTRLLVL.